This T cell receptor beta chain originates from a study of blood T cell repertoires in COVID-19. Study summary: The cDNA or gDNA used as material had been derived from T cells, B-cell-depleted T cells, or PBMCs.

Study processing details: Cell counts per sample came from amplifying reference gene primers. Clones were read by immunoSEQ multiplex PCR, and TCRdb kept only the in-frame ones, dropping some. The V and J calls and clone size come from that table; D and trimming were worked out from the DNA. The table lists some 300,000 clones, 90% of them singletons. Germline loops: CDR1 GTSNPN, CDR2 SVGIG (reference sequence). V gave up 4 bases and J gave up 6 bases, with 16 bases separating them. The CDR3 has 15 amino acids. Sequencing input: peripheral blood. The TCR sequence derives from a woman in her 40s with COVID-19, enrolled during active disease. This rearrangement joins TRBV30 to TRBJ1-6; weak D call: TRBD1 (6 bases). This CDR3 is CAWIAPGHLNSPLHF. In DNA form, the CDR3 reads TGTGCCTGGATTGCTCCGGGACACCTTAATTCACCCCTCCACTTT.